A single T cell receptor beta chain is shown here with its context. The data were produced by immunoSEQ multiplex PCR, yet TCRdb's version contains in-frame clones alone and is incomplete. This table holds 64,000 or so clones, 92% found once. The germline V and J ends were trimmed by 3 bases and 2 bases, with 13 bases remaining between them. Germline V gives CDR1 LGHNA, CDR2 YNFKEQ. The CDR3 sequence is 15 residues long. This sample is drawn from a study of T cell changes during pregnancy in multiple sclerosis. The clonotype comes from a female donor with multiple sclerosis, enrolled in a pregnancy study. Source: peripheral blood, taken in the first trimester of pregnancy. The chain carries TRBV4-2 and TRBJ1-2; D is perhaps TRBD1 (6 bases). Here the CDR3 DNA reads TGTGCCAGCAGCCATATCGGACAGCCAAACTATGGCTACACCTTC. Amino acids: CASSHIGQPNYGYTF.